The sample holds a few counts of the clone carrying this TCR beta chain. Its antigen remains unidentified. The junction departs from germline at one end; a sequencing error may be responsible. The TCR library protocol attached unique molecular identifiers to the individual cDNA molecules. Each CDR3 protein gets one entry after TCRdb re-called the 5' RACE reads with MiXCR. The sample has about 77,000 distinct CDR3 sequences; around 8.7% are singletons. The CDR3 is made up of 11 amino acids. Germline CDR1 is MNHEY and CDR2 is SVGEGT. This entry is derived from a study of early T cells in non-severe SARS-CoV-2 infection. Overall study: Bulk RNA taken from unsorted whole blood was sequenced, leaving chains unpaired. Study-level findings and limits: Matching with VDJdb favored anti-spike CD8 responses (missing private and CD4 specificities).

The TCR originated in an adult who was a healthcare worker with PCR-confirmed SARS-CoV-2 infection or an uninfected control (not recorded which). Sequences were obtained from whole blood. The chain couples TRBV6-2 or TRBV6-3 to TRBJ2-7, with TRBD1 as a possible D gene (6 bases). The CDR3 DNA is TGTGCCAGCAAGTTGGACAGCCACTGGATGTTC. It specifies CASKLDSHWMF.